Included here is one TCR beta chain sequence, with context. This sample was taken from a study of human T cells and chemical hapten exposure. Turning to the study itself: From small differences in pooled library volume came most of the variation in per-sample TCR yields.

Time point described: pre-sensitization, week 0. Treatment of the sample: therapeutic diphenylcyclopropenone sensitization with weekly scalp DPC. Total RNA extraction was carried out from unfractionated whole blood. The CDR3 spans 15 residues. V trimming: 8 bases; J trimming: 5 bases; junction bases outside the gene matches: 12. TCRdb called the RACE reads again in MiXCR, with one record for every CDR3 protein. The sample has about 52,000 distinct CDR3 sequences, about 9.6% seen once. This TCR was sampled from a woman in her 30s with alopecia areata. Some clones in this sample may be carry-over from other donors' samples. This sequence joins TRBV12-3 or TRBV12-4 and TRBJ2-3, with 8 bases lining up with TRBD1. Material: whole blood, obtained in connection with sensitization to the hapten diphenylcyclopropenone (DPC). CDR3 sequence: CASDKVQGAKDTQYF. The DNA for the CDR3 is TGTGCCAGCGACAAGGTCCAGGGGGCAAAAGATACGCAGTATTTT.